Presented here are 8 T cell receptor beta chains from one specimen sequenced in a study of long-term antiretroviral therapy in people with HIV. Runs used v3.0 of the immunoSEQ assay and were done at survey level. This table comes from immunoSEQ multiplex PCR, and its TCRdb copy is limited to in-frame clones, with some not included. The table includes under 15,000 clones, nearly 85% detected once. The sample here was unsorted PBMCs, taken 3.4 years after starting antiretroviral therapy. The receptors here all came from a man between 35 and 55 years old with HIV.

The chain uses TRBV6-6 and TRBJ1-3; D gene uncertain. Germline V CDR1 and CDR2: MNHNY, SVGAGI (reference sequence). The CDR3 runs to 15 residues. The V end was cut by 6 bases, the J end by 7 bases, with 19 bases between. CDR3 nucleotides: TGTGCCAGCAGCAACCTTCGACACGTCCTGAACACCATATATTTT. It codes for CASSNLRHVLNTIYF.

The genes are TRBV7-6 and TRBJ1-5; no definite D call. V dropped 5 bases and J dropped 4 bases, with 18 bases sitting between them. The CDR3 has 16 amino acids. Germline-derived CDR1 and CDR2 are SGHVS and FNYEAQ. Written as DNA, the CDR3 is TGTGCCAGCAGCACCCGAGGAGGGAAAGGAAATCAGCCCCAGCATTTT. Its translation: CASSTRGGKGNQPQHF.

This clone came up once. The CDR3 bases are TGTGCCAGCAGCTTCCATTGGAACACTGAAGCTTTCTTT. Its translation is CASSFHWNTEAFF. The rearrangement uses TRBV7-3 and TRBJ1-1; no firm D call. Germline assignment: CDR1 SGHTA and CDR2 FQGTGA. The CDR3 runs to 13 residues. Trimming removed 3 bases at V and 1 base at J, with 6 bases between. The full variable domain, its missing parts supplied by reference TRBV7-3 and TRBJ1-1, is GAGVSQTPSNKVTEKGKYVELRCDPISGHTALYWYRQSLGQGPEFLIYFQGTGAADDSGLPNDRFFAVRPEGSVSTLKIQRTERGDSAVYLCASSFHWNTEAFFGQGTRLTVV.

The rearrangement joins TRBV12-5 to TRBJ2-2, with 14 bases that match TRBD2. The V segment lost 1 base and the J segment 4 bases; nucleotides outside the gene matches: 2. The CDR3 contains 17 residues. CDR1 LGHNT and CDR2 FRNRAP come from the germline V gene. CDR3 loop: CASGLGTSGRSTGELFF. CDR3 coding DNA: TGTGCTAGTGGTTTGGGGACTAGCGGGAGGAGCACCGGGGAGCTGTTTTTT.

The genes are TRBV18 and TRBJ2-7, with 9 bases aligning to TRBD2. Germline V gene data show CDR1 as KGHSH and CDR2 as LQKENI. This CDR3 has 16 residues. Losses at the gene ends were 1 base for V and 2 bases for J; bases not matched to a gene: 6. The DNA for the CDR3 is TGTGCCAGCTCACCACGCGGGGGGGAGCTGACCTACGAGCAGTACTTC. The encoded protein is CASSPRGGELTYEQYF.

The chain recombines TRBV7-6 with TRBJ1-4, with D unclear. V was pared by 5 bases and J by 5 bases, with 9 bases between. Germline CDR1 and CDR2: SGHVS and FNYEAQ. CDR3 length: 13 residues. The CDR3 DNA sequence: TGTGCCAGCAGCGTGACCGAGAATGAAAAACTGTTTTTT. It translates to CASSVTENEKLFF. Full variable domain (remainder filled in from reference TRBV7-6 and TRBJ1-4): GAGVSQSPRYKVTKRGQDVALRCDPISGHVSLYWYRQALGQGPEFLTYFNYEAQQDKSGLPNDRFSAERPEGSISTLTIQRTEQRDSAMYRCASSVTENEKLFFGSGTQLSVL.

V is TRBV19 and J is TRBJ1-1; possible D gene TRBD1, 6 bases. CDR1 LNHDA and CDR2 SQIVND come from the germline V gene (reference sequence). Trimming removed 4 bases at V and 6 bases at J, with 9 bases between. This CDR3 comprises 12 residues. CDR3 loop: CASSTRQAEAFF. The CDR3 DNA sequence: TGTGCCAGTAGTACCCGACAGGCTGAAGCTTTCTTT.

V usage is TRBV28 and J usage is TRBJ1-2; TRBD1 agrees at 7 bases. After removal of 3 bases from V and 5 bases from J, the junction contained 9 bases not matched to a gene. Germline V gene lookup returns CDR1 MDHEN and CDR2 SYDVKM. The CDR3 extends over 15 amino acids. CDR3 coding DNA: TGTGCCAGCAGTTTGATTACCGGGACAGATTATGGCTACACCTTC. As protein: CASSLITGTDYGYTF.